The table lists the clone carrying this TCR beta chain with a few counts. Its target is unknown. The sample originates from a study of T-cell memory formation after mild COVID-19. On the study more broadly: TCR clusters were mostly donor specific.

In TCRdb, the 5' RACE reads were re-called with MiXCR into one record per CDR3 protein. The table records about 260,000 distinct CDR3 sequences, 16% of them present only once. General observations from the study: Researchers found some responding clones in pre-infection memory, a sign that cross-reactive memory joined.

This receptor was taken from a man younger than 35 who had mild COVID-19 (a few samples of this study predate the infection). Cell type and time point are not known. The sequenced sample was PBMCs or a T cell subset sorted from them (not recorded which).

CDR3 nucleotides: TGTGCCAGCAGTCCGACAGGGTCCCTTGGATACTACGAGCAGTACTTC. Translating it yields CASSPTGSLGYYEQYF. V is TRBV25-1 and J is TRBJ2-7; the match to TRBD1 covers 7 bases. J lost 3 bases, V lost 5 bases, and 13 bases had no gene match. The length of the CDR3 is 16 residues. The V gene's germline CDR1 is MGHDK and CDR2 SYGVNS.